Below are 24 T cell receptor beta chains sequenced from a single sample in a study of radiotherapy plus CTLA-4 blockade in lung cancer. Libraries were prepared by immunoSEQ multiplex PCR; TCRdb keeps only in-frame clonotypes and omits some of them. The sample yields 75,000 to 100,000 clones, about 91% seen once. The source was peripheral blood, collected from a patient treated with radiotherapy plus ipilimumab. The receptors originated from a human donor with non-small cell lung cancer that progressed on radiotherapy plus ipilimumab.

This chain connects TRBV5-1 to TRBJ2-2, with 11 bases fitting TRBD2. Germline V CDR1 and CDR2: SGHRS, YFSETQ. The CDR3 runs 18 residues. V lost 4 bases and J lost 2; bases outside the gene matches: 10. The CDR3 reads CASSPIRGLAVNTGELFF. The DNA of the CDR3 is TGCGCCAGCAGCCCAATTAGGGGACTAGCGGTCAACACCGGGGAGCTGTTTTTT.

The CDR3 sequence: CASSPRGQGIVNEQFF. In DNA form, the CDR3 reads TGTGCCAGCTCACCTCGCGGACAGGGCATAGTCAATGAGCAGTTCTTC. This chain joins TRBV18 and TRBJ2-1; TRBD1 aligns across 8 bases. With 3 bases clipped from V and 6 bases from J, the junction kept 10 bases outside the gene matches. Looked up from germline, CDR1 is KGHSH and CDR2 is LQKENI. CDR3 length equals 16 residues. The variable domain in full, with the rest retrieved from reference TRBV18 and TRBJ2-1, is NAGVMQNPRHLVRRRGQEARLRCSPMKGHSHVYWYRQLPEEGLKFMVYLQKENIIDESGMPKERFSAEFPKEGPSILRIQQVVRGDSAAYFCASSPRGQGIVNEQFFGPGTRLTVL.

V usage is TRBV9 and J usage is TRBJ2-1; 8 nucleotides align to TRBD2. The CDR3 sequence is 14 residues long. Germline-derived CDR1 and CDR2 are SGDLS and YYNGEE. V lost 0 bases to trimming and J lost 7 bases; unmatched junction nucleotides: 3. The CDR3 sequence: CASSVDSGDNEQFF. Written as DNA, the CDR3 is TGTGCCAGCAGCGTAGATAGCGGGGATAATGAGCAGTTCTTC.

The chain has TRBV19 and TRBJ2-1; TRBD2 is a possible D gene (5 bases). CDR1 and CDR2 (germline): LNHDA, SQIVND (reference sequence). Trimming stripped 1 base from V and 10 bases from J, with 8 bases between. This CDR3 spans 12 amino acids. This CDR3 reads CASSIGTGEQFF. Written as DNA, the CDR3 is TGTGCCAGTAGTATAGGAACGGGGGAGCAGTTCTTC.

J is TRBJ2-5 and V is TRBV19, with D unclear. The CDR3 is made up of 11 amino acids. CDR1 and CDR2 from the germline V gene are LNHDA and SQIVND (reference sequence). V shed 6 bases and J shed 5 bases, with 7 bases lying between them. CDR3 coding DNA: TGTGCCAGTAGGTCGAGTGAGACCCAGTACTTC. It encodes CASRSSETQYF.

The chain is built from TRBV5-4 and TRBJ2-1; D call uncertain. V lost 1 base and J 8 bases, leaving 10 bases between the germline ends. From germline, CDR1 is SGHNT and CDR2 YYREEE (reference sequence). The CDR3 loop spans 13 amino acids. This chain's CDR3 is CASSLTRKDEQFF. CDR3 sequence (DNA): TGTGCCAGCAGCTTGACCCGGAAGGATGAGCAGTTCTTC.

The chain employs TRBV5-6 and TRBJ2-1; 12 positions agree with TRBD2. The trim removed 0 bases at V and 4 bases at J, leaving 2 bases unmatched. CDR1 and CDR2 from the germline V gene are SGHDT and YYEEEE. The CDR3 contains 16 residues. CDR3: CASSLALAGGYNEQFF. As DNA, the CDR3 is TGTGCCAGCAGCTTGGCCCTAGCGGGAGGGTACAATGAGCAGTTCTTC.

This clone was observed a few times. V and J are TRBV7-9 and TRBJ2-7; TRBD1 agrees at 9 bases. CDR1 and CDR2 from the germline V gene are SEHNR and FQNEAQ (reference sequence). This CDR3 is built from 15 residues. The V gene end was trimmed by 3 bases and the J gene end by 3 bases; junction bases not matched to a gene: 6. The CDR3 region has the DNA TGTGCCAGCAGCTTGGGACAGGGCAAACTCTACGAGCAGTACTTC. Encoded protein: CASSLGQGKLYEQYF. Together with reference TRBV7-9 and TRBJ2-7, the CDR3 gives the full variable domain: DTGVSQNPRHKITKRGQNVTFRCDPISEHNRLYWYRQTLGQGPEFLTYFQNEAQLEKSRLLSDRFSAERPKGSFSTLEIQRTEQGDSAMYLCASSLGQGKLYEQYFGPGTRLTVT.

Only a few counts were recorded for this clone. This sequence joins TRBV19 and TRBJ2-2; D not certain. Trimming removed 6 bases at V and 1 base at J, with 6 bases between. Germline loops: CDR1 LNHDA, CDR2 SQIVND (reference sequence). The CDR3 covers 13 residues. The CDR3 loop is CASRPENTGELFF. CDR3 DNA: TGTGCCAGTAGGCCAGAGAACACCGGGGAGCTGTTTTTT.

A few counts support this clone. The CDR3 protein is CASSPSGGHYEQYF. CDR3 DNA sequence: TGCGCCAGCAGCCCTAGCGGGGGCCACTACGAGCAGTACTTC. V and J are TRBV5-1 and TRBJ2-7, with TRBD2 matching over 10 bases. The CDR3 has 14 residues. V lost 4 bases, J lost 3 bases, and 4 bases stayed unmatched. CDR1 and CDR2 (germline): SGHRS, YFSETQ. Full variable domain (outside the CDR3, taken from reference TRBV5-1 and TRBJ2-7): KAGVTQTPRYLIKTRGQQVTLSCSPISGHRSVSWYQQTPGQGLQFLFEYFSETQRNKGNFPGRFSGRQFSNSRSEMNVSTLELGDSALYLCASSPSGGHYEQYFGPGTRLTVT.

The chain links TRBV2 to TRBJ2-1; D gene unclear. Germline assignment: CDR1 SNHLY and CDR2 FYNNEI. The CDR3 runs 13 residues. V was clipped by 4 bases and J by 9 bases, with 13 bases between them. The CDR3 region is CASSVGVGAEQFF. As DNA, the CDR3 is TGTGCCAGCAGTGTTGGAGTAGGAGCTGAGCAGTTCTTC. Together with reference TRBV2 and TRBJ2-1, the CDR3 gives the full variable domain: EPEVTQTPSHQVTQMGQEVILRCVPISNHLYFYWYRQILGQKVEFLVSFYNNEISEKSEIFDDQFSVERPDGSNFTLKIRSTKLEDSAMYFCASSVGVGAEQFFGPGTRLTVL.

The chain combines TRBV19 with TRBJ1-2; D ambiguous. The germline V gene encodes CDR1 LNHDA and CDR2 SQIVND (reference sequence). V lost 6 bases, J lost 3 bases, and 17 bases lay in between. The CDR3 runs to 15 residues. The CDR3 loop reads CASSPKPGIHYGYTF. The CDR3 DNA reads as TGTGCCAGTAGCCCCAAGCCGGGGATCCACTATGGCTACACCTTC.

As concerns this clone: The conserved phenylalanine or tryptophan is not found at the CDR3 terminus, so this likely reflects a read error. This chain joins TRBV6-5 and TRBJ2-7, with D possibly being TRBD2 (5 bases). CDR1 is MNHEY and CDR2 is SVGAGI in the germline V gene. The CDR3 has 15 amino acids. Trimming removed 7 bases from V and 6 bases from J, with 22 bases in between. CDR3 nucleotides: TGTGCCAGCAAGCCGGAGAGCTCCGGGGTGGGCGAGCAGTACCTC. It encodes CASKPESSGVGEQYL.

J is TRBJ2-3 and V is TRBV10-3; 9 bases align to TRBD2. The germline V gene encodes CDR1 ENHRY and CDR2 SYGVKD. The V segment lost 2 bases and the J segment 2 bases; nucleotides outside the gene matches: 5. CDR3 size: 16 residues. The CDR3 bases are TGTGCCATCAGTGAGACCCGACTAGCGGTCACAGATACGCAGTATTTT. This sequence encodes CAISETRLAVTDTQYF.

V usage is TRBV19 and J usage is TRBJ1-2; TRBD1 matches at 9 bases. With V trimmed by 7 bases and J by 4 bases, 10 bases remained unmatched. This CDR3 has 15 residues. The germline V gene has CDR1 LNHDA and CDR2 SQIVND (reference sequence). The CDR3 reads CASNDGTGLGYGYTF. CDR3 bases: TGTGCCAGTAACGATGGGACAGGGTTGGGCTATGGCTACACCTTC.

The chain carries TRBV7-9 and TRBJ1-1; D is unclear. Germline values: CDR1 SEHNR, CDR2 FQNEAQ (reference sequence). This CDR3 comprises 11 residues. The V end was cut by 4 bases, the J end by 7 bases, with 7 bases between. The CDR3 sequence: CASSSGDEAFF. CDR3 coding DNA: TGTGCCAGCAGCTCAGGAGATGAAGCTTTCTTT. Based on the CDR3 plus reference TRBV7-9 and TRBJ1-1, the full variable domain is DTGVSQNPRHKITKRGQNVTFRCDPISEHNRLYWYRQTLGQGPEFLTYFQNEAQLEKSRLLSDRFSAERPKGSFSTLEIQRTEQGDSAMYLCASSSGDEAFFGQGTRLTVV.

The chain has TRBV11-2 and TRBJ1-4; 7 bases match TRBD1. This CDR3 comprises 15 residues. Germline V gene lookup returns CDR1 SGHAT and CDR2 FQNNGV. Trimming at V came to 5 bases and at J to 7 bases, leaving 10 bases not matched to a gene. CDR3 sequence reads: CASSSLRGPIEKLFF. CDR3 nucleotide sequence: TGTGCCAGCAGCAGCCTGAGGGGGCCGATTGAAAAACTGTTTTTT.

This clone was seen only once. The chain recombines TRBV6-6 with TRBJ1-2; a weak D match, TRBD1 (5 bases). This CDR3 spans 14 amino acids. Trimming removed 7 bases at V and 0 bases at J, with 12 bases between. Per germline, CDR1 MNHNY and CDR2 SVGAGI (reference sequence). CDR3 in DNA: TGTGCCAGCACCACCAGGGAAGCTAACTATGGCTACACCTTC. Protein: CASTTREANYGYTF.

V and J are TRBV29-1 and TRBJ2-7; no reliable D call. CDR3 size: 13 residues. Germline loops: CDR1 SQVTM, CDR2 ANQGSEA. Between the trimmed V and J ends, which lost 1 base and 6 bases, there was a span of 13 bases. CDR3 coding DNA: TGCAGCGTTGAAGGACTGGATGTAAGCGAGCAGTACTTC. This encodes CSVEGLDVSEQYF.

The rearrangement joins TRBV6-6 to TRBJ2-7; 7 nucleotides align to TRBD2. Losses at the gene ends were 0 bases for V and 3 bases for J; bases not matched to a gene: 8. Germline assignment: CDR1 MNHNY and CDR2 SVGAGI (reference sequence). The CDR3 loop spans 16 amino acids. The CDR3 coding sequence is TGTGCCAGCAGTTACTCGTTGGCTAGCGGTCGCTACGAGCAGTACTTC. This sequence encodes CASSYSLASGRYEQYF.

The rearrangement uses TRBV19 and TRBJ2-3; a weak D match, TRBD2 (7 bases). Trimming pared 10 bases from V and 9 bases from J, leaving 20 bases between. This CDR3 is 13 amino acids long. Germline values: CDR1 LNHDA, CDR2 SQIVND (reference sequence). The DNA of the CDR3 is TGTGCCACCAAAAAGGCGGGGGCCACCACGCAGTATTTT. Translation: CATKKAGATTQYF.

V and J are TRBV15 and TRBJ1-2; D gene ambiguous. This CDR3 has 14 amino acids. The germline V and J ends were trimmed by 5 bases and 4 bases, with 14 bases remaining between them. Germline V CDR1 and CDR2: LNHNV, YYDKDF (reference sequence). The CDR3 DNA sequence: TGTGCCACCAGCCCTAAGGATAAGGGCTATGGCTACACCTTC. As protein: CATSPKDKGYGYTF.

The rearrangement links TRBV9 to TRBJ1-5, with TRBD1 matching over 7 bases. Germline V gives CDR1 SGDLS, CDR2 YYNGEE. The CDR3 length is 15 residues. The V gene end was trimmed by 4 bases and the J gene end by 5 bases; junction bases not matched to a gene: 9. The CDR3 region is CASSPQADRDQPQHF. Written as DNA, the CDR3 is TGTGCCAGCAGCCCCCAGGCCGACAGGGATCAGCCCCAGCATTTT.

The genes are TRBV2 and TRBJ1-1; 7 positions agree with TRBD1. The CDR3 is made up of 14 amino acids. The germline V gene has CDR1 SNHLY and CDR2 FYNNEI. V was pared by 11 bases and J by 4 bases, with 13 bases of the junction left unmatched. The CDR3 here is CADSLQGEGTEAFF. The CDR3 DNA is TGTGCCGACTCCCTCCAGGGGGAGGGCACTGAAGCTTTCTTT.